The 19 T cell receptor beta chains given below trace back to one sample, sequenced in a study of T-cell memory formation after mild COVID-19. One entry per CDR3 protein results from TCRdb running MiXCR on the 5' RACE reads. Of 25,000 or so distinct CDR3 sequences in the sample, 6.5% to 9% were seen once. The sequencing sample was made of PBMCs or a T cell subset sorted from them (not recorded which). These receptors were obtained from an adult woman who had mild COVID-19 (a few samples of this study predate the infection). Cell type and time point are not known.

This chain connects TRBV19 to TRBJ1-2, with a tentative D call TRBD1 (6 bases). This CDR3 contains 14 residues. The germline CDR1 and CDR2 sequences are LNHDA and SQIVND (reference sequence). V lost 6 bases to trimming and J lost 4 bases, with 15 bases between them. Here the CDR3 DNA reads TGTGCCAGTAGGCGGAAAAGGGGGGGCTATGGCTACACCTTC. Its protein is CASRRKRGGYGYTF.

In its sample, this clonotype was seen many times. This chain uses TRBV20-1 with TRBJ2-5, with TRBD2 matching 10 bases. V lost 3 bases, J lost 5 bases, and 6 bases stayed unmatched. The CDR3 has 14 residues. Germline-derived CDR1 and CDR2 are DFQATT and SNEGSKA (reference sequence). Here the CDR3 reads CSASSGGRGETQYF. Here the CDR3 DNA reads TGCAGTGCTAGTAGCGGGGGGCGCGGGGAGACCCAGTACTTC.

This clonotype is judged medium-sized. The rearrangement uses TRBV12-3 or TRBV12-4 and TRBJ2-7, with 15 nucleotides matching TRBD2. V was pared by 3 bases and J by 0 bases, with 6 bases of the junction left unmatched. The CDR3 has 18 amino acids. The CDR3 spells CASSFGGLAGGLSYEQYF. CDR3 nucleotide sequence: TGTGCCAGCAGTTTCGGGGGACTAGCGGGAGGACTCTCCTACGAGCAGTACTTC.

The V and J genes are TRBV5-4 and TRBJ2-3, with D perhaps matching TRBD2 (6 bases). The CDR3 is 15 residues long. V was shortened by 3 bases and J by 6 bases, with 17 bases between the two germline ends. Germline V gene lookup returns CDR1 SGHNT and CDR2 YYREEE (reference sequence). DNA of the CDR3: TGTGCCAGCAGCTCGCCGAGCGGGCCAGGGGATACGCAGTATTTT. Protein: CASSSPSGPGDTQYF.

This clonotype was counted ten times or more. CDR3 residues: CASSGDTSSYEQYF. The CDR3 nucleotides read TGTGCCAGCAGTGGGGACACCAGTTCCTACGAGCAGTACTTC. This chain joins TRBV2 and TRBJ2-7, with D perhaps TRBD1 (6 bases). V lost 4 bases, J lost 1 base, and 11 bases lay in between. Germline assignment: CDR1 SNHLY and CDR2 FYNNEI. The length of the CDR3 is 14 residues.

This clonotype has a count of ten or more. The V gene is TRBV6-4, the J gene TRBJ1-1; D ambiguous. In germline, CDR1 is MRHNA, CDR2 SNTAGT. The V gene lost 4 bases and the J gene lost 0 bases, with 6 bases spanning the gap. There are 13 residues in the CDR3. Here the CDR3 reads CASSVGMNTEAFF. The CDR3 region has the DNA TGTGCCAGCAGTGTAGGAATGAACACTGAAGCTTTCTTT.

This clonotype showed up just a few times. The chain combines TRBV7-2 with TRBJ1-2; weak D call: TRBD1 (6 bases). This CDR3 comprises 16 residues. Trimming cost V 1 base and J 0 bases, with 12 bases left between them. Germline-derived CDR1 and CDR2 are SGHTA and FQGNSA. The DNA of the CDR3 is TGTGCCAGCAGCTTAGGGGCAGGGGCCTCTAACTATGGCTACACCTTC. Amino acids: CASSLGAGASNYGYTF. Full variable domain (missing parts from reference TRBV7-2 and TRBJ1-2): GAGVSQSPSNKVTEKGKDVELRCDPISGHTALYWYRQSLGQGLEFLIYFQGNSAPDKSGLPSDRFSAERTGGSVSTLTIQRTQQEDSAVYLCASSLGAGASNYGYTFGSGTRLTVV.

At least ten counts were recorded for this clonotype. The J gene is TRBJ1-1, the V gene TRBV6-5, with 10 bases matching TRBD1. V lost 5 bases and J lost 4; bases outside the gene matches: 10. CDR1 and CDR2 (germline): MNHEY, SVGAGI. The CDR3 sequence is 16 residues long. The CDR3 loop is CASSPTPDRGGTEAFF. The CDR3 nucleotides are TGTGCCAGCAGTCCGACCCCGGACAGGGGGGGCACTGAAGCTTTCTTT.

This clonotype was counted many times. The V gene is TRBV11-2, the J gene TRBJ1-2; D perhaps matches TRBD1 (5 bases). V was shortened by 1 base and J by 6 bases, with 12 bases between the two germline ends. The CDR3 is made up of 14 amino acids. From germline, CDR1 is SGHAT and CDR2 FQNNGV. The DNA of the CDR3 is TGTGCCAGCAGCTTAGTGGGGGGAGTGAATGGCTACACCTTC. This translates into CASSLVGGVNGYTF.

At least ten counts were recorded for this clonotype. The V and J genes are TRBV9 and TRBJ2-7; possible D gene TRBD2, 6 bases. Germline V gene sequence: CDR1 SGDLS, CDR2 YYNGEE. This CDR3 has 13 residues. V was pared by 1 base and J by 7 bases, with 12 bases between. The CDR3 sequence is CASSVLATGEQYF. In nucleotides, the CDR3 is TGTGCCAGCAGCGTACTAGCGACTGGTGAGCAGTACTTC.

This clonotype was found many times. The chain has TRBV6-5 and TRBJ2-3, with 8 bases matching TRBD1. CDR3 size: 14 residues. J was trimmed by 3 bases and V by 6 bases; bases with no gene match: 5. Germline CDR1 MNHEY, CDR2 SVGAGI. The CDR3 sequence is CASRWDRRTDTQYF. For the CDR3, the DNA is TGTGCCAGCAGGTGGGACAGGAGAACAGATACGCAGTATTTT.

This clonotype was seen repeatedly, ten times or more. This chain uses TRBV27 with TRBJ1-1, with D tentatively TRBD1 (5 bases). CDR1 is MNHEY and CDR2 is SMNVEV in the germline V gene (reference sequence). Trimming shortened V by 3 bases and J by 3 bases, and 8 bases separated the two germline ends. The CDR3 consists of 13 residues. CDR3 DNA sequence: TGTGCCAGCAGTTTCCGGGGGTACACTGAAGCTTTCTTT. This gives the protein CASSFRGYTEAFF.

This clonotype was observed at least ten times. CDR3 protein: CASSGGQGVSGANVLTF. DNA for the CDR3: TGTGCCAGCAGTGGTGGACAGGGGGTGTCTGGGGCCAACGTCCTGACTTTC. The genes are TRBV6-4 and TRBJ2-6; 10 bases agree with TRBD1. CDR3 length equals 17 residues. Per germline, CDR1 MRHNA and CDR2 SNTAGT. V shed 4 bases, J shed 1 base, and the junction held 4 bases outside the gene matches.

This clonotype has at least ten counts. The chain joins TRBV20-1 to TRBJ2-1; D is uncertain. This CDR3 is 17 amino acids long. Per germline, CDR1 DFQATT and CDR2 SNEGSKA (reference sequence). Trimming left V 0 bases short and J 0 bases short, with 15 bases between. The CDR3 loop is CSAREHLPGPSYNEQFF. The CDR3 coding sequence is TGCAGTGCTAGAGAGCATCTCCCCGGACCCTCCTACAATGAGCAGTTCTTC.

This clonotype was recorded many times. The CDR3 loop reads CSARVISGTGQQETQYF. As DNA, the CDR3 is TGCAGTGCTAGAGTTATTTCCGGGACAGGGCAGCAAGAGACCCAGTACTTC. The chain combines TRBV20-1 with TRBJ2-5, with 9 bases lining up with TRBD1. V shed 1 base, J shed 2 bases, and the junction held 11 bases outside the gene matches. This CDR3 is built from 17 residues. Germline assignment: CDR1 DFQATT and CDR2 SNEGSKA (reference sequence).

This clonotype came up many times. This chain uses TRBV7-3 with TRBJ2-3; possibly TRBD2 for D (5 bases). This CDR3 comprises 12 residues. Germline-derived CDR1 and CDR2 are SGHTA and FQGTGA. V gave up 5 bases and J gave up 5 bases, with 8 bases separating them. The DNA for the CDR3 is TGTGCCAGCAGCCGAGGGCGAGATACGCAGTATTTT. Translation: CASSRGRDTQYF.

The chain couples TRBV12-3 or TRBV12-4 to TRBJ2-7, with D unresolved. The V end was cut by 3 bases, the J end by 4 bases, with 10 bases between. This CDR3 comprises 13 residues. CDR3 sequence: CASSLRSTYEQYF. CDR3 DNA sequence: TGTGCCAGCAGTTTGCGGAGTACTTACGAGCAGTACTTC.

This clonotype has a count of ten or more. CDR3 DNA sequence: TGCGCCAGCCGCGACGGGGCCGAAAGCTCCTACGAGCAGTACTTC. Its protein is CASRDGAESSYEQYF. The chain recombines TRBV5-1 with TRBJ2-7; D may match TRBD1 or TRBD2 (5 bases each). The V gene's germline CDR1 is SGHRS and CDR2 YFSETQ. Trimming removed 7 bases at V and 0 bases at J, with 17 bases between. The CDR3 runs to 15 residues.

This clonotype has at least ten counts. The chain couples TRBV18 to TRBJ2-7, with TRBD1 matching 7 bases. Trimming took 3 bases from V and 6 from J; bases not matched to a gene: 5. CDR1 is KGHSH and CDR2 is LQKENI in the germline V gene. This CDR3 spans 13 amino acids. DNA for the CDR3: TGTGCCAGCTCACCTGGACAGGTAGGCGAGCAGTACTTC. This translates into CASSPGQVGEQYF.